A single sample is the source of the 22 T cell receptor beta chains below, sequenced in a study of blood T cell repertoires in COVID-19 (dated by TCRdb to the early 2020s). The library was built by means of the immunoSEQ multiplex PCR assay. This is the immuneACCESS table as TCRdb keeps it, with only in-frame sequences that have V and J called. A part of the clones is gone; compared with another copy, unresolved V genes explain less than half, and the rest is unexplained. The sample profile shows 250,000 or so clones; roughly 84% of them were found once. The top ten clones comprise approximately 6.6% of the sample. The sample consisted of PBMCs or T cells enriched from blood (not recorded which). Source of these receptors: a woman in her fifties or sixties who had been exposed to COVID-19.

This clone has only one observation. The V and J genes are TRBV28 and TRBJ2-3; TRBD2 aligns across 13 bases. The CDR3 covers 18 residues. Unmatched junction bases numbered 9, after V lost 2 bases and J lost 4 bases. Germline V lookup: CDR1 MDHEN, CDR2 SYDVKM. The CDR3 nucleotides are TGTGCCAGCAGTTTACCTACTCCTGGACTAGCGGGGGCAGATACGCAGTATTTT. Translation gives CASSLPTPGLAGADTQYF.

CDR3 protein: CASSLRDTYGYTF. The CDR3 nucleotides read TGTGCCAGCAGTCTCCGGGATACATATGGCTACACCTTC. J is TRBJ1-2 and V is TRBV6-5; D unclear. Trimming took 5 bases from V and 5 from J, leaving 12 bases between them. The germline CDR1 and CDR2 sequences are MNHEY and SVGAGI. The CDR3 covers 13 residues.

V usage is TRBV5-4 and J usage is TRBJ2-5; 9 bases fit TRBD2. Germline V gene lookup returns CDR1 SGHNT and CDR2 YYREEE (reference sequence). The CDR3 loop spans 15 amino acids. Trimming took 1 base from V and 5 from J; bases not matched to a gene: 6. The CDR3 is CASSLMRGGEETQYF. CDR3 bases: TGTGCCAGCAGCTTGATGCGGGGGGGTGAGGAGACCCAGTACTTC.

This clone was seen a few times. The gene calls are TRBV11-2 and TRBJ2-5; 8 nucleotides agree with TRBD2. The germline gives CDR1 SGHAT, CDR2 FQNNGV. The CDR3 covers 15 residues. V lost 4 bases and J lost 5; bases outside the gene matches: 9. The CDR3 sequence is CASSSAGGRGETQYF. Here the CDR3 DNA reads TGTGCCAGCAGCTCCGCGGGGGGCCGGGGGGAGACCCAGTACTTC.

This rearrangement joins TRBV28 to TRBJ2-1; D perhaps matches TRBD1 (6 bases). Trimming stripped 6 bases from V and 1 base from J, with 13 bases between. The V gene's germline CDR1 is MDHEN and CDR2 SYDVKM. The CDR3 totals 15 residues. The DNA of the CDR3 is TGTGCCAGCAGGCCAGGGGATGGGTCCTACAATGAGCAGTTCTTC. It codes for CASRPGDGSYNEQFF.

The chain employs TRBV10-2 and TRBJ1-1; D call uncertain. Germline-derived CDR1 and CDR2 are WSHSY and SAAADI. The V end lost 3 bases, the J end lost 11 bases, and 19 bases lay between the germline ends. CDR3 size: 14 residues. The CDR3 protein is CASSDLPQPPEAFF. The CDR3 region has the DNA TGCGCCAGCAGTGACTTGCCCCAACCTCCGGAGGCTTTCTTT.

The chain combines TRBV28 with TRBJ1-1, with D possibly being TRBD1 (5 bases). Trimming left V 7 bases short and J 1 base short, with 13 bases between. Germline-derived CDR1 and CDR2 are MDHEN and SYDVKM. CDR3 size: 14 residues. The CDR3 region is CASIPGGTNTEAFF. The CDR3 bases are TGTGCCAGCATCCCCGGCGGGACGAACACTGAAGCTTTCTTT.

The gene calls are TRBV18 and TRBJ1-1; a possible D gene is TRBD1 (6 bases). Germline CDR1 and CDR2: KGHSH and LQKENI. The CDR3 totals 13 residues. The germline V and J ends were trimmed by 4 bases and 4 bases, with 10 bases remaining between them. The CDR3 coding sequence is TGTGCCAGCTCACTCGACAGGACCACTGAAGCTTTCTTT. Translation: CASSLDRTTEAFF.

The V call is TRBV18, the J call TRBJ1-2; maybe TRBD1 (6 bases). The CDR3 length is 16 residues. Trimming took 3 bases from V and 6 from J, leaving 20 bases between them. The germline V gene encodes CDR1 KGHSH and CDR2 LQKENI. The CDR3 here is CASSPVKAVGGDGYTF. As DNA, the CDR3 is TGTGCCAGCTCACCCGTAAAGGCGGTAGGGGGTGATGGCTACACCTTC.

V and J are TRBV10-3 and TRBJ2-3; the D gene is possibly TRBD1 (6 bases). From germline, CDR1 is ENHRY and CDR2 SYGVKD. Trimming shortened V by 3 bases and J by 6 bases, and 10 bases separated the two germline ends. This CDR3 is built from 13 residues. CDR3 amino acids: CAISDAQGDTQYF. The CDR3 DNA sequence: TGTGCCATCAGTGACGCCCAGGGGGATACGCAGTATTTT.

The V gene is TRBV18, the J gene TRBJ1-5; perhaps TRBD1 as D (6 bases). The CDR3 loop spans 15 amino acids. Deletions cut 2 bases from V and 7 bases from J, with 15 bases between. Germline V gives CDR1 KGHSH, CDR2 LQKENI. The CDR3 is CASSPGQGREQPQHF. The CDR3 DNA is TGTGCCAGCTCACCAGGGCAGGGGCGAGAGCAGCCCCAGCATTTT.

This chain uses TRBV19 with TRBJ1-2; the D gene is possibly TRBD1 (6 bases). This CDR3 is 15 amino acids long. Trimming cost V 5 bases and J 2 bases, with 15 bases left between them. Germline CDR1 and CDR2: LNHDA and SQIVND (reference sequence). This CDR3 reads CASSPSLQGNYGYTF. Written as DNA, the CDR3 is TGTGCCAGTAGTCCTAGTCTACAGGGAAACTATGGCTACACCTTC.

This rearrangement joins TRBV5-1 to TRBJ2-5, with a weak D call TRBD1 (6 bases). The CDR3 has 15 residues. Trimming left V 1 base short and J 1 base short, with 11 bases between. Germline CDR1 SGHRS, CDR2 YFSETQ. The CDR3 loop reads CASSLLGQLQETQYF. The CDR3 DNA sequence: TGCGCCAGCAGCTTGTTAGGACAGCTCCAAGAGACCCAGTACTTC. The full variable domain, completed using reference TRBV5-1 and TRBJ2-5, is KAGVTQTPRYLIKTRGQQVTLSCSPISGHRSVSWYQQTPGQGLQFLFEYFSETQRNKGNFPGRFSGRQFSNSRSEMNVSTLELGDSALYLCASSLLGQLQETQYFGPGTRLLVL.

Only one count was recorded for this clone. The rearrangement uses TRBV9 and TRBJ1-6; the D gene is possibly TRBD1 (5 bases). Germline-derived CDR1 and CDR2 are SGDLS and YYNGEE. V lost 4 bases, J lost 5 bases, and 19 bases lay in between. This CDR3 has 17 residues. CDR3: CASSTRDRGYNNSPLHF. The CDR3 nucleotides are TGTGCCAGCAGCACGCGGGACCGCGGGTACAATAATTCACCCCTCCACTTT. The full variable domain, its missing parts supplied by reference TRBV9 and TRBJ1-6, is DSGVTQTPKHLITATGQRVTLRCSPRSGDLSVYWYQQSLDQGLQFLIQYYNGEERAKGNILERFSAQQFPDLHSELNLSSLELGDSALYFCASSTRDRGYNNSPLHFGNGTRLTVT.

The chain joins TRBV6-5 to TRBJ1-2; the match to TRBD1 covers 8 bases. The germline CDR1 and CDR2 sequences are MNHEY and SVGAGI. The CDR3 spans 14 residues. Trimming removed 5 bases from V and 3 bases from J; junction bases left unmatched: 5. CDR3 nucleotides: TGTGCCAGCAGTCGGGACAGGCGATACTATGGCTACACCTTC. The encoded protein is CASSRDRRYYGYTF.

The rearrangement uses TRBV6-5 and TRBJ2-3; the D gene is possibly TRBD2 (5 bases). Trimming pared 6 bases from V and 6 bases from J, leaving 13 bases between. The germline V gene encodes CDR1 MNHEY and CDR2 SVGAGI. The CDR3 is 13 residues long. This CDR3 reads CASSKLVDDTQYF. DNA of the CDR3: TGTGCCAGCAGCAAACTAGTTGATGATACGCAGTATTTT.

This clone was seen once. The chain recombines TRBV19 with TRBJ2-1, with D possibly TRBD2 on 5 matching bases. Trimming removed 4 bases from V and 4 bases from J, with 11 bases in between. Germline values: CDR1 LNHDA, CDR2 SQIVND (reference sequence). CDR3 length equals 14 residues. The CDR3 region is CASSRTGKYNEQFF. The CDR3 DNA follows: TGTGCCAGTAGTAGGACCGGGAAGTACAATGAGCAGTTCTTC.

The rearrangement uses TRBV4-1 and TRBJ1-2; 7 nucleotides align to TRBD1. Germline V gives CDR1 MGHRA, CDR2 YSYEKL. With V trimmed by 4 bases and J by 6 bases, 5 bases remained unmatched. The CDR3 length is 13 residues. The CDR3 spells CASSRTGVDGYTF. CDR3 nucleotides: TGCGCCAGCAGCCGAACAGGGGTAGATGGCTACACCTTC.

The chain is built from TRBV11-2 and TRBJ1-1, with TRBD1 as a possible D gene (5 bases). Germline V gene sequence: CDR1 SGHAT, CDR2 FQNNGV. The CDR3 loop spans 14 amino acids. The V and J ends lost 2 bases and 4 bases respectively, with 11 bases between them. The CDR3 region has the DNA TGTGCCAGCAGCTTATTCGGGGGTAGCACTGAAGCTTTCTTT. As protein: CASSLFGGSTEAFF.

The chain recombines TRBV29-1 with TRBJ2-5; perhaps TRBD2 as D (5 bases). Germline lookup yields CDR1 SQVTM and CDR2 ANQGSEA. V lost 7 bases, J lost 5 bases, and 20 bases lay in between. This CDR3 comprises 14 residues. The CDR3 loop reads CSALPTVWRETQYF. The CDR3 DNA reads as TGCAGCGCCCTACCCACAGTATGGAGGGAGACCCAGTACTTC.

A note on this clone: The same CDR3 can be traced to other DNA sequences in this sample. The chain couples TRBV28 to TRBJ1-1; the match to TRBD1 covers 8 bases. Trimming at V came to 4 bases and at J to 2 bases, leaving 3 bases not matched to a gene. The CDR3 contains 14 residues. Germline loops: CDR1 MDHEN, CDR2 SYDVKM. The CDR3 DNA sequence: TGTGCCAGCAGTTCCGACAGGGGAAACACTGAAGCTTTCTTT. Protein sequence: CASSSDRGNTEAFF.

This chain uses TRBV6-5 with TRBJ1-5, with D unclear. The germline V gene has CDR1 MNHEY and CDR2 SVGAGI. There are 14 residues in the CDR3. Between the trimmed V and J ends, which lost 6 bases and 2 bases, there was a span of 11 bases. DNA of the CDR3: TGTGCCAGCAGCCCCGTCGGGGGCAATCAGCCCCAGCATTTT. The encoded protein is CASSPVGGNQPQHF.